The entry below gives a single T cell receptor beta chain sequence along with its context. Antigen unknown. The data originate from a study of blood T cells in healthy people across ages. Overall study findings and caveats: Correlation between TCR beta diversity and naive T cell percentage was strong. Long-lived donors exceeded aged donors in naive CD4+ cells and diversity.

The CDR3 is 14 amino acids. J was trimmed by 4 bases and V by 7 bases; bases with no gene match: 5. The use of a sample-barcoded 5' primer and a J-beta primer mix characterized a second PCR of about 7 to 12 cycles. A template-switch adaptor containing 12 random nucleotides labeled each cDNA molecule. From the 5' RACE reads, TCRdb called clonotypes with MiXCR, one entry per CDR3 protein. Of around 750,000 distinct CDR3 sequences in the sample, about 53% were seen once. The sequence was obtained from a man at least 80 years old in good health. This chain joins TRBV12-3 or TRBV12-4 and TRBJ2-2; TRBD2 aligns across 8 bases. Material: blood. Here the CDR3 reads CASTLAGITGELFF. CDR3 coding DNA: TGTGCCAGCACCTTAGCGGGGATCACCGGGGAGCTGTTTTTT.